In this sample, the clone carrying this TCR beta chain turned up a few times. This record belongs to a study of T cell repertoires in cytomegalovirus infection. MiXCR was run by TCRdb on the reads, yielding one entry per CDR3 protein. The table lists roughly 500,000 distinct CDR3 sequences, 16% of them singletons. The sequencing input was CD8+ T cells from PBMCs. This receptor was identified in a human donor in good health (CMV status not recorded). Some clones in this sample may be carry-over from other donors' samples.

The CDR3 protein is CASSPSLGSYNEQFF. The CDR3 DNA reads as TGTGCCAGCAGCCCCAGTCTCGGCTCCTACAATGAGCAGTTCTTC. The rearrangement links TRBV14 to TRBJ2-1; no definite D call. Trimming pared 4 bases from V and 0 bases from J, leaving 10 bases between. This CDR3 is 15 amino acids long. CDR1 is SGHDN, CDR2 FVKESK, per germline.